This is a list of T cell receptor beta chains from one sample in a study of molecular identifiers for immune sequencing clone quantification. A single record per CDR3 protein comes from TCRdb applying MiXCR to the PCR reads. The profile shows roughly 50,000 distinct CDR3 sequences, approximately 26% of them singletons. Sequencing used naive CD8+ T cells from blood, with Jurkat cell RNA spiked in. The receptor source for this set is a human donor in good health. Some libraries in this study had Jurkat cell RNA spiked in. Both conserved end residues are part of each CDR3. A D gene is named only where the DNA matches it firmly. The size field is filled for only some rows; it gives once, few, many or a size class.

j_gene: TRBJ2-7
abundance: many
v_gene: TRBV29-1
len: 11
d_gene: NA
CDR3nt: TGCAGCGTCCCGGGCCTCTACGAGCAGTACTTC
CDR3aa: CSVPGLYEQYF

j_gene: TRBJ1-6
abundance: many
v_gene: TRBV6-5
len: 18
d_gene: NA
CDR3nt: TGTGCCAGCAGTTACTCGGACCCCACGAGCTCCTATAATTCACCCCTCCACTTT
CDR3aa: CASSYSDPTSSYNSPLHF

j_gene: TRBJ1-1
abundance: many
v_gene: TRBV7-9
len: 13
d_gene: TRBD1
CDR3nt: TGTGCCAGCAGCATGGACAGGTACACTGAAGCTTTCTTT
CDR3aa: CASSMDRYTEAFF

j_gene: TRBJ2-7
abundance: many
v_gene: TRBV28
len: 12
d_gene: NA
CDR3nt: TGTGCCAGCAGTACACCGGAGTTCGAGCAGTACTTC
CDR3aa: CASSTPEFEQYF

j_gene: TRBJ2-1
abundance: NA
v_gene: TRBV9
len: 11
d_gene: NA
CDR3nt: TGTGCCAGCAGCGTGTCCGGTGAGCAGTTCTTC
CDR3aa: CASSVSGEQFF

j_gene: TRBJ1-1
abundance: few
v_gene: TRBV10-2
len: 13
d_gene: NA
CDR3nt: TGCGCCAGCAGTGAGTTCCTGAACACTGAAGCTTTCTTT
CDR3aa: CASSEFLNTEAFF

j_gene: TRBJ2-7
abundance: many
v_gene: TRBV27
len: 13
d_gene: NA
CDR3nt: TGTGCCAGCAGTTTCGGTGAGGGGCGGGAGCAGTACTTC
CDR3aa: CASSFGEGREQYF

j_gene: TRBJ2-7
abundance: few
v_gene: TRBV9
len: 16
d_gene: NA
CDR3nt: TGTGCCAGCAGCGCAAACCCGGCCGCGGCCTCCTACGAGCAGTACTTC
CDR3aa: CASSANPAAASYEQYF

j_gene: TRBJ2-1
abundance: many
v_gene: TRBV29-1
len: 14
d_gene: TRBD1
CDR3nt: TGCAGCGTTGAGGGACAGGGGGTTGACAATGAGCAGTTCTTC
CDR3aa: CSVEGQGVDNEQFF

j_gene: TRBJ2-1
abundance: many
v_gene: TRBV9
len: 12
d_gene: NA
CDR3nt: TGTGCCAGCAGCGTAGAAGGCAATGAGCAGTTCTTC
CDR3aa: CASSVEGNEQFF

j_gene: TRBJ2-3
abundance: many
v_gene: TRBV12-5
len: 18
d_gene: TRBD2
CDR3nt: TGTGCTAGTGGTTTGAACCCGGTAGCGGGGGGGCATTGGGATACGCAGTATTTT
CDR3aa: CASGLNPVAGGHWDTQYF

j_gene: TRBJ1-5
abundance: many
v_gene: TRBV20-1
len: 13
d_gene: NA
CDR3nt: TGCAGTGCTGTACAGGGAGATTATCAGCCCCAGCATTTT
CDR3aa: CSAVQGDYQPQHF

j_gene: TRBJ2-1
abundance: few
v_gene: TRBV2
len: 15
d_gene: NA
CDR3nt: TGTGCCAGCAGTGAACGGCAGGGGACCTACAATGAGCAGTTCTTC
CDR3aa: CASSERQGTYNEQFF

j_gene: TRBJ1-5
abundance: many
v_gene: TRBV5-1
len: 15
d_gene: NA
CDR3nt: TGCGCCAGCAGCTTGGGAGGGGCCAGCAATCAGCCCCAGCATTTT
CDR3aa: CASSLGGASNQPQHF

j_gene: TRBJ1-2
abundance: many
v_gene: TRBV20-1
len: 14
d_gene: NA
CDR3nt: TGCAGTGCTAGAGAGGGCGGGGGAGCCGATGGCTACACCTTC
CDR3aa: CSAREGGGADGYTF

j_gene: TRBJ1-1
abundance: many
v_gene: TRBV29-1
len: 12
d_gene: NA
CDR3nt: TGCAGCGTTGACTCAAGCAACACTGAAGCTTTCTTT
CDR3aa: CSVDSSNTEAFF

j_gene: TRBJ1-4
abundance: many
v_gene: TRBV19
len: 11
d_gene: NA
CDR3nt: TGTGCCTGTAAAGGCCGGGAAAAACTGTTTTTT
CDR3aa: CACKGREKLFF

j_gene: TRBJ2-2
abundance: few
v_gene: TRBV6-5
len: 18
d_gene: TRBD2
CDR3nt: TGTGCCAGCAGTTTCCGGGGTAGCGGGACGATTCTGGGCGGGGAGCTGTTTTTT
CDR3aa: CASSFRGSGTILGGELFF

j_gene: TRBJ2-7
abundance: many
v_gene: TRBV4-1
len: 14
d_gene: TRBD1
CDR3nt: TGCGCCAGCAGCTACCGGGACAGAAACTACGAGCAGTACTTC
CDR3aa: CASSYRDRNYEQYF

j_gene: TRBJ1-2
abundance: NA
v_gene: TRBV19
len: 14
d_gene: NA
CDR3nt: TGTGCCAGTAGTATAGCGTCAGCTAACTATGGCCACACCTTC
CDR3aa: CASSIASANYGHTF

j_gene: TRBJ2-7
abundance: many
v_gene: TRBV11-2
len: 15
d_gene: NA
CDR3nt: TGTGCCAGCACTGCGGTCCTAGCCCCTACCTACGAGCAGTACTTC
CDR3aa: CASTAVLAPTYEQYF

j_gene: TRBJ1-4
abundance: NA
v_gene: TRBV7-9
len: 17
d_gene: TRBD1
CDR3nt: TGTGCCAGCAGCTTAGATCTCAGGGGGCATGTTAATGAAGAACTGTTTTTT
CDR3aa: CASSLDLRGHVNEELFF

j_gene: TRBJ1-1
abundance: many
v_gene: TRBV6-2/TRBV6-3
len: 12
d_gene: NA
CDR3nt: TGTGCCAGCAGATTCCCAAACACTGAAGCTTTCTTT
CDR3aa: CASRFPNTEAFF

j_gene: TRBJ2-5
abundance: few
v_gene: TRBV30
len: 15
d_gene: TRBD2
CDR3nt: TGTGCCTGGAGGGGGACTAGCGGGAGCCAAGAGACCCAGTACTTC
CDR3aa: CAWRGTSGSQETQYF

j_gene: TRBJ1-1
abundance: many
v_gene: TRBV6-6
len: 14
d_gene: NA
CDR3nt: TGTGCCAGCACCTCCCCCCGGGGAGGCACTGAAGCTTTCTTT
CDR3aa: CASTSPRGGTEAFF

j_gene: TRBJ2-3
abundance: many
v_gene: TRBV20-1
len: 13
d_gene: NA
CDR3nt: TGCAGTCCATTCTCTCCGGGGGACGATACGCAGTATTTT
CDR3aa: CSPFSPGDDTQYF

j_gene: TRBJ2-1
abundance: many
v_gene: TRBV7-9
len: 15
d_gene: TRBD1
CDR3nt: TGTGCCAGCAGCTCAAGACAGGGGTACCTGAATGAGCAGTTCTTC
CDR3aa: CASSSRQGYLNEQFF

j_gene: TRBJ1-2
abundance: many
v_gene: TRBV19
len: 13
d_gene: NA
CDR3nt: TGTGCCTCGGAACCGGGGCTTTACTATGGCTACACCTTC
CDR3aa: CASEPGLYYGYTF

j_gene: TRBJ1-4
abundance: many
v_gene: TRBV2
len: 15
d_gene: NA
CDR3nt: TGTGCCAGCACTGCGTGGGAGGCAACTAATGAAAAACTGTTTTTT
CDR3aa: CASTAWEATNEKLFF

j_gene: TRBJ2-3
abundance: few
v_gene: TRBV7-9
len: 15
d_gene: NA
CDR3nt: TGTGCCAGCAGCAACAGGGACTCTACCACAGATACGCAGTATTTT
CDR3aa: CASSNRDSTTDTQYF

j_gene: TRBJ2-3
abundance: many
v_gene: TRBV4-3
len: 17
d_gene: NA
CDR3nt: TGCGCCAGCAGCCAAGATAAGGCGTCTAGCGGCACAGATACGCAGTATTTT
CDR3aa: CASSQDKASSGTDTQYF

j_gene: TRBJ1-5
abundance: many
v_gene: TRBV12-3/TRBV12-4
len: 12
d_gene: NA
CDR3nt: TGTGCCAGCAGTCCGGACAGTCAGCCCCAGCATTTT
CDR3aa: CASSPDSQPQHF

j_gene: TRBJ2-2
abundance: many
v_gene: TRBV2
len: 15
d_gene: TRBD1
CDR3nt: TGTGCCAGCAAGATGGGACAGGGTTACACCGGGGAGCTGTTTTTT
CDR3aa: CASKMGQGYTGELFF

j_gene: TRBJ2-1
abundance: many
v_gene: TRBV12-3/TRBV12-4
len: 14
d_gene: NA
CDR3nt: TGTGCCAGCAACACGGACAGAGCCTACAATGAGCAGTTCTTC
CDR3aa: CASNTDRAYNEQFF

j_gene: TRBJ2-3
abundance: many
v_gene: TRBV27
len: 13
d_gene: NA
CDR3nt: TGTGCCAGCAGTCCCCTCGGCACAGATACGCAGTATTTT
CDR3aa: CASSPLGTDTQYF

j_gene: TRBJ2-6
abundance: many
v_gene: TRBV5-8
len: 14
d_gene: TRBD1
CDR3nt: TGTGCCGGCCGGACAGGGGCGGAGGCCAACGTCCTGACTTTC
CDR3aa: CAGRTGAEANVLTF

j_gene: TRBJ2-5
abundance: many
v_gene: TRBV24-1
len: 14
d_gene: TRBD1
CDR3nt: TGTGCCACCAGTGGGGACAGGGTCCAAGAGACCCAGTACTTC
CDR3aa: CATSGDRVQETQYF

j_gene: TRBJ2-1
abundance: NA
v_gene: TRBV7-9
len: 15
d_gene: TRBD1
CDR3nt: TGTGCCAGCAGCGCTACAGGGGGCTCCTACAATGCGCCGTTCTTC
CDR3aa: CASSATGGSYNAPFF

j_gene: TRBJ2-5
abundance: many
v_gene: TRBV6-2/TRBV6-3
len: 12
d_gene: NA
CDR3nt: TGTGCCAGCAGTTACATCAAAGAGACCCAGTACTTC
CDR3aa: CASSYIKETQYF

j_gene: TRBJ2-7
abundance: many
v_gene: TRBV20-1
len: 16
d_gene: TRBD1
CDR3nt: TGCAGTGCTAGAGGGACAGGGTGGTCCCCGAATTACGAGCAGTACTTC
CDR3aa: CSARGTGWSPNYEQYF

j_gene: TRBJ2-7
abundance: many
v_gene: TRBV19
len: 15
d_gene: NA
CDR3nt: TGTGCCAGCTCCCCGGGACCGACGACCTCCTACGAGCAGTACTTC
CDR3aa: CASSPGPTTSYEQYF

j_gene: TRBJ2-7
abundance: medium-sized
v_gene: TRBV4-1
len: 15
d_gene: TRBD1
CDR3nt: TGCGCCAGCAGCCAAGTACGGACAGGTGCCTACGAGCAGTACTTC
CDR3aa: CASSQVRTGAYEQYF

j_gene: TRBJ1-1
abundance: many
v_gene: TRBV4-3
len: 15
d_gene: NA
CDR3nt: TGCGCCAGCAGCCAAGATAGTTTGTGGGGAACTGAAGCTTTCTTT
CDR3aa: CASSQDSLWGTEAFF

j_gene: TRBJ2-2
abundance: NA
v_gene: TRBV4-1
len: 14
d_gene: TRBD1
CDR3nt: TGCGCCAGCAGCCCGGACAGGGGGACCGGGGAGCTGTTTTTT
CDR3aa: CASSPDRGTGELFF

j_gene: TRBJ1-1
abundance: many
v_gene: TRBV19
len: 12
d_gene: NA
CDR3nt: TGTGCCAGTAGCAGCGTCAACACTGAAGCTTTCTTT
CDR3aa: CASSSVNTEAFF

j_gene: TRBJ2-5
abundance: many
v_gene: TRBV14
len: 15
d_gene: TRBD2
CDR3nt: TGTGCCAGCAGTCAAACCCAGCGGGGCCAAGAGACCCAGTACTTC
CDR3aa: CASSQTQRGQETQYF

j_gene: TRBJ1-1
abundance: few
v_gene: TRBV4-3
len: 17
d_gene: NA
CDR3nt: TGCGCCAGCAACCAAGATGGCAAAGGGGCCGCGAACACTGAAGCTTTCTTT
CDR3aa: CASNQDGKGAANTEAFF

j_gene: TRBJ1-2
abundance: NA
v_gene: TRBV27
len: 14
d_gene: TRBD1
CDR3nt: TGTGCCAGCAGTTTTGGGACAGGGTTTTCTGGCTACACCTTC
CDR3aa: CASSFGTGFSGYTF

j_gene: TRBJ2-4
abundance: many
v_gene: TRBV28
len: 15
d_gene: NA
CDR3nt: TGTGCCAGCAGCTCCGGGACGGAAGCCAAAAACATTCAGTACTTC
CDR3aa: CASSSGTEAKNIQYF

j_gene: TRBJ2-3
abundance: many
v_gene: TRBV6-5
len: 13
d_gene: NA
CDR3nt: TGTGCCAGCAGTTACCGAGTCGAAGATACGCAGTATTTT
CDR3aa: CASSYRVEDTQYF

j_gene: TRBJ1-1
abundance: many
v_gene: TRBV5-6
len: 13
d_gene: NA
CDR3nt: TGTGCCAGCAGTCCATCGTGGGACACTGAAGCTTTCTTT
CDR3aa: CASSPSWDTEAFF

j_gene: TRBJ2-5
abundance: many
v_gene: TRBV11-2
len: 15
d_gene: NA
CDR3nt: TGTGCCAGCAGCTCCCGGGACACAACGAGGGAGACCCAGTACTTC
CDR3aa: CASSSRDTTRETQYF

j_gene: TRBJ1-3
abundance: many
v_gene: TRBV27
len: 14
d_gene: NA
CDR3nt: TGTGCCAGCAGTTTAATGGCAGGGTTGGACACCATATATTTT
CDR3aa: CASSLMAGLDTIYF

j_gene: TRBJ1-5
abundance: NA
v_gene: TRBV6-1
len: 16
d_gene: TRBD1
CDR3nt: TGTGCCAGCAGTCCCCCGGGAGGGGGCAGCAATCAGCCCCAGCATTTT
CDR3aa: CASSPPGGGSNQPQHF